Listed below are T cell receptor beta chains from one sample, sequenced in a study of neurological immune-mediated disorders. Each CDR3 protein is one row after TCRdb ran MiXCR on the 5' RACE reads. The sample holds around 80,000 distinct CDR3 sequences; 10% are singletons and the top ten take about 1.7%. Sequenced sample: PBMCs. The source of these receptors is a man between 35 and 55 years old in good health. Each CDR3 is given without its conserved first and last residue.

CDR3aa: ASSLGWFGVYNEQF; v_gene: TRBV5-1; j_gene: TRBJ2-1
CDR3aa: ASSPGQGMNTEAF; v_gene: TRBV7-9; j_gene: TRBJ1-1
CDR3aa: SVEGTAGTYEQY; v_gene: TRBV29-1; j_gene: TRBJ2-7
CDR3aa: ASSIEGTTNQPQH; v_gene: TRBV19; j_gene: TRBJ1-5
CDR3aa: AISEGGELF; v_gene: TRBV10-3; j_gene: TRBJ2-2
CDR3aa: ASSPIGRERSGANVLT; v_gene: TRBV5-1; j_gene: TRBJ2-6
CDR3aa: SARDSGGIETQY; v_gene: TRBV20-1; j_gene: TRBJ2-5
CDR3aa: ASSPDADTGELF; v_gene: TRBV5-1; j_gene: TRBJ2-2
CDR3aa: ASSPGGGGPGETQY; v_gene: TRBV3-1; j_gene: TRBJ2-5
CDR3aa: ASSDQDRAYEQY; v_gene: TRBV10-2; j_gene: TRBJ2-7
CDR3aa: ASSLRYSGAETQY; v_gene: TRBV7-9; j_gene: TRBJ2-5
CDR3aa: ASSSGLGTEAF; v_gene: TRBV7-3; j_gene: TRBJ1-1
CDR3aa: SVDQGGNTIY; v_gene: TRBV29-1; j_gene: TRBJ1-3
CDR3aa: ASSSAGGGGAQDTQY; v_gene: TRBV5-1; j_gene: TRBJ2-3
CDR3aa: ASSFSPDGYYEQY; v_gene: TRBV5-1; j_gene: TRBJ2-7
CDR3aa: ASSLPSAGTPSTDTQY; v_gene: TRBV7-9; j_gene: TRBJ2-3
CDR3aa: ASSMVTGPNQPQH; v_gene: TRBV19; j_gene: TRBJ1-5
CDR3aa: ASSLFSAGSYNEQF; v_gene: TRBV7-9; j_gene: TRBJ2-1
CDR3aa: ASSLPRREETQY; v_gene: TRBV3-1; j_gene: TRBJ2-5
CDR3aa: ASSIQLAGGPNEQF; v_gene: TRBV19; j_gene: TRBJ2-1
CDR3aa: SARDQSGPVGYT; v_gene: TRBV20-1; j_gene: TRBJ1-2
CDR3aa: ATSTKQGYTYNEQF; v_gene: TRBV24-1; j_gene: TRBJ2-1
CDR3aa: ATSRGPTQETQY; v_gene: TRBV15; j_gene: TRBJ2-5
CDR3aa: ASSSPRDGELF; v_gene: TRBV7-3; j_gene: TRBJ2-2
CDR3aa: ASSLEGQGDTEAF; v_gene: TRBV7-2; j_gene: TRBJ1-1
CDR3aa: ASSATRTTGELF; v_gene: TRBV9; j_gene: TRBJ2-2
CDR3aa: ASSQETQLGANVLT; v_gene: TRBV4-2; j_gene: TRBJ2-6
CDR3aa: AIRRTGGYGYT; v_gene: TRBV19; j_gene: TRBJ1-2
CDR3aa: ASSSTSTGELF; v_gene: TRBV7-9; j_gene: TRBJ2-2
CDR3aa: ASSLNGAGDNEQF; v_gene: TRBV5-1; j_gene: TRBJ2-1
CDR3aa: ASSLGSLPGAKNIQY; v_gene: TRBV7-9; j_gene: TRBJ2-4
CDR3aa: ASSLRGQGNSPLH; v_gene: TRBV5-1; j_gene: TRBJ1-6
CDR3aa: ASSSQDSTDTQY; v_gene: TRBV6-5; j_gene: TRBJ2-3
CDR3aa: AISEGDSRELF; v_gene: TRBV10-3; j_gene: TRBJ2-2
CDR3aa: ASSHTTTETQY; v_gene: TRBV3-1; j_gene: TRBJ2-5
CDR3aa: ASSSTGLAYEQY; v_gene: TRBV5-1; j_gene: TRBJ2-7
CDR3aa: ATRPSARETQY; v_gene: TRBV7-2; j_gene: TRBJ2-5
CDR3aa: ASSAGTKKQETQY; v_gene: TRBV12-3/TRBV12-4; j_gene: TRBJ2-5
CDR3aa: AWSRTSGGVSTPDTQY; v_gene: TRBV30; j_gene: TRBJ2-3
CDR3aa: ASRYSGTPTGPDYGYT; v_gene: TRBV6-5; j_gene: TRBJ1-2
CDR3aa: ASSYSGTGAYNEQF; v_gene: TRBV6-2/TRBV6-3; j_gene: TRBJ2-1
CDR3aa: SVVTGAAPHNEQF; v_gene: TRBV29-1; j_gene: TRBJ2-1
CDR3aa: ASSRDGQAREAF; v_gene: TRBV7-2; j_gene: TRBJ1-1
CDR3aa: ASSLLARDWTDTQY; v_gene: TRBV7-9; j_gene: TRBJ2-3
CDR3aa: ASSLSRGNQPQH; v_gene: TRBV7-6; j_gene: TRBJ1-5
CDR3aa: ASSQGMGDYEQY; v_gene: TRBV4-1; j_gene: TRBJ2-7
CDR3aa: ASSLIPMNTEAF; v_gene: TRBV11-2; j_gene: TRBJ1-1
CDR3aa: SVTRDRGTDTQY; v_gene: TRBV29-1; j_gene: TRBJ2-3
CDR3aa: ASSPREQGRDEKLF; v_gene: TRBV18; j_gene: TRBJ1-4
CDR3aa: ASSLGWGTVADTQY; v_gene: TRBV7-6; j_gene: TRBJ2-3
CDR3aa: ASSSLVVDTQY; v_gene: TRBV7-9; j_gene: TRBJ2-3
CDR3aa: ASSPLVWSGENTEAF; v_gene: TRBV6-1; j_gene: TRBJ1-1
CDR3aa: ASSFGTLGTGELF; v_gene: TRBV5-4; j_gene: TRBJ2-2